This T cell receptor beta chain was found in a study of blood T cell repertoires in COVID-19. Across the study: Specimens from acute and convalescent COVID-19 originated in the United States, Italy and Spain. Sample material is recorded as cDNA or gDNA derived from T cells, B-cell-depleted T cells, or PBMCs.

With 5 bases removed from V and 2 bases from J, the gap between germline ends came to 14 bases. The CDR3 totals 15 residues. Germline V gives CDR1 LGHDT, CDR2 YNNKEL (reference sequence). In the study's own analysis: Estimates of nucleated cell counts were drawn from the amplification of reference gene primers. Sequenced by immunoSEQ multiplex PCR; TCRdb stores in-frame clones only, minus some. D and trimming were read from the DNA, whereas the V and J calls and clone size are those reported in that table. The sample holds some 190,000 clones; roughly 84% are singletons and the top ten take approximately 18%.

Sequencing used peripheral blood. The receptor was isolated from a person aged 70 to 85 with COVID-19, enrolled during active disease. The V call is TRBV3-1 (or the pseudogene TRBV3-2), the J call TRBJ2-3, with D perhaps matching TRBD2 (6 bases). The CDR3 is CASSWASDHTDTQYF. The CDR3 DNA follows: TGTGCCAGCAGCTGGGCTAGCGACCACACAGATACGCAGTATTTT.